This T cell receptor beta chain was identified in a study of shared clonotypes between healthy human individuals. Points from the study as a whole: Inspection by rarefaction showed sorted-subset sequencing to be incomplete despite large depth.

Regarding this clone: Antigen unknown.

CDR1 and CDR2 (germline): LNHDA, SQIVND (reference sequence). V lost 3 bases and J lost 1, with 8 bases in between. The CDR3 extends over 14 amino acids. Produced via immunoSEQ multiplex PCR; TCRdb's table is partial and in-frame only. The sample consists of 900,000 to 1,200,000 clones, approximately 78% of them appearing once. V gene TRBV19 combines with J gene TRBJ2-3, with D hard to call. The sequence came from a man aged 18-30 years in good health. Some clones in this sample may be carry-over from other donors' samples. The sample comprised memory CD4+ T cells from PBMCs. Subset meaning: CD45RA-negative fraction. The CDR3 protein is CASSITLRTDTQYF. CDR3 coding DNA: TGTGCCAGTAGTATTACTTTACGCACAGATACGCAGTATTTT.